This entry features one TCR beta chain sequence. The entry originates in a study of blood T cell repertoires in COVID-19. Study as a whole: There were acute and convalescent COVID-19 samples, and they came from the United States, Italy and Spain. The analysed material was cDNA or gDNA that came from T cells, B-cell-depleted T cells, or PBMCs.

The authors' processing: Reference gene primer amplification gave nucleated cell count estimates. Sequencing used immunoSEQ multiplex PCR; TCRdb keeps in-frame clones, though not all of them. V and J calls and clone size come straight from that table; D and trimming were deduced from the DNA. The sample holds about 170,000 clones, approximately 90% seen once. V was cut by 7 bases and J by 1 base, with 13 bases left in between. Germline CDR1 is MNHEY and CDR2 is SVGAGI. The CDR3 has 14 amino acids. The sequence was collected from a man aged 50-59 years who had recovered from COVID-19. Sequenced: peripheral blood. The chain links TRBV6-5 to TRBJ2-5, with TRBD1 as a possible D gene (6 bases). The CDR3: CASTQRGIQETQYF. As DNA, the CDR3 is TGTGCCAGCACCCAAAGGGGGATCCAAGAGACCCAGTACTTC.